The next 29 T cell receptor beta chains were all read from a single sample in a study of CD8 T cells in Susac syndrome. An amount of RNA that ranged from roughly 0.5 to 1 ug was reverse transcribed with random hexamers. MiXCR was run by TCRdb on the immunoSEQ multiplex PCR reads, yielding one entry per CDR3 protein. Of some 100,000 distinct CDR3 sequences in the sample, approximately 93% were seen once. Sequencing was done on a sample of CD4+ T cells from PBMCs. These receptors were obtained from a human donor with multiple sclerosis.

The V gene is TRBV2, the J gene TRBJ1-6; unclear D gene. V was trimmed by 4 bases and J by 5 bases, leaving 12 bases between them. In germline, CDR1 is SNHLY, CDR2 FYNNEI. CDR3 length equals 15 residues. In nucleotides, the CDR3 is TGTGCCAGCAGTGTGAGGACCTTAAATAATTCACCCCTCCACTTT. This gives the protein CASSVRTLNNSPLHF.

J is TRBJ1-6 and V is TRBV4-2; D gene uncertain. The CDR3 spans 16 residues. Germline CDR1 LGHNA, CDR2 YNFKEQ. V was cut by 0 bases and J by 0 bases, with 6 bases left in between. The CDR3 region has the DNA TGTGCCAGCAGCCAAGATTATAGCTCCTATAATTCACCCCTCCACTTT. Residues: CASSQDYSSYNSPLHF.

This sequence joins TRBV28 and TRBJ2-3; possibly TRBD1 or TRBD2 for D (6 bases each). The germline gives CDR1 MDHEN, CDR2 SYDVKM. Trimming removed 2 bases at V and 6 bases at J, with 12 bases between. The CDR3 contains 14 residues. CDR3 in DNA: TGTGCCAGCAGTTTAACAGGGAGGTTGGATACGCAGTATTTT. Encoded protein: CASSLTGRLDTQYF. The variable domain in full, with the rest retrieved from reference TRBV28 and TRBJ2-3, is DVKVTQSSRYLVKRTGEKVFLECVQDMDHENMFWYRQDPGLGLRLIYFSYDVKMKEKGDIPEGYSVSREKKERFSLILESASTNQTSMYLCASSLTGRLDTQYFGPGTRLTVL.

The chain combines TRBV7-6 with TRBJ2-2, with D possibly being TRBD1 or TRBD2 (5 bases each). CDR3 size: 16 residues. Germline CDR1 SGHVS, CDR2 FNYEAQ. Trimming pared 2 bases from V and 0 bases from J, leaving 10 bases between. CDR3 sequence reads: CASSLHTGPNTGELFF. The CDR3 nucleotides read TGTGCCAGCAGCTTACATACGGGGCCGAACACCGGGGAGCTGTTTTTT.

CDR3 amino acids: CSAPEGGATDTQYF. The CDR3, as DNA: TGCAGCGCTCCGGAGGGGGGTGCCACAGATACGCAGTATTTT. V gene TRBV29-1 combines with J gene TRBJ2-3; D tentatively fits TRBD1 or TRBD2 (6 bases each). This CDR3 has 14 amino acids. V gave up 7 bases and J gave up 2 bases, with 16 bases separating them. Germline V lookup: CDR1 SQVTM, CDR2 ANQGSEA.

The V and J genes are TRBV5-1 and TRBJ2-2; D is perhaps TRBD1 (6 bases). Per germline, CDR1 SGHRS and CDR2 YFSETQ. Trimming left V 5 bases short and J 1 base short, with 15 bases between. The CDR3 consists of 16 residues. The CDR3 region is CASSFQGPRNTGELFF. The DNA for the CDR3 is TGCGCCAGCAGTTTCCAGGGGCCGAGGAACACCGGGGAGCTGTTTTTT.

V and J are TRBV13 and TRBJ1-5; D remains unclear. CDR1 is PRHDT, CDR2 FYEKMQ, per germline (reference sequence). The CDR3 is made up of 13 amino acids. Trimming removed 1 base from V and 7 bases from J, with 8 bases in between. Written as DNA, the CDR3 is TGTGCCAGCAGCTTAGCGGCGGCGCAGCCCCAGCATTTT. It encodes CASSLAAAQPQHF. The full variable domain, in which reference TRBV13 and TRBJ1-5 provide the parts outside the CDR3, is AAGVIQSPRHLIKEKRETATLKCYPIPRHDTVYWYQQGPGQDPQFLISFYEKMQSDKGSIPDRFSAQQFSDYHSELNMSSLELGDSALYFCASSLAAAQPQHFGDGTRLSIL.

The J gene is TRBJ1-1, the V gene TRBV6-1; D is unclear. CDR1 and CDR2 (germline): MNHNS, SASEGT. Trimming pared 7 bases from V and 1 base from J, leaving 13 bases between. This CDR3 contains 14 residues. CDR3 DNA sequence: TGTGCCAGCACTCTGACCGAACAGAACACTGAAGCTTTCTTT. It specifies CASTLTEQNTEAFF.

As regards this clonotype: Mismatch with germline at one junction end may stem from a read error. The chain is built from TRBV11-2 and TRBJ2-3; D remains unclear. CDR3 length equals 12 residues. Germline CDR1 reads SGHAT; CDR2 reads FQNNGV. CDR3 DNA: TGTGCCAGCAGCAACTTTGGTAGTGGGGTTGGTTTT. Protein product: CASSNFGSGVGF.

The CDR3 nucleotides read TGTGCCAGCACCCTACAGGGCGATCCGTCACCCCTCCACTTT. Its translation is CASTLQGDPSPLHF. This chain links TRBV3-1 with TRBJ1-6, with D possibly TRBD1 on 6 matching bases. The germline gives CDR1 LGHDT, CDR2 YNNKEL (reference sequence). The V end was cut by 7 bases, the J end by 10 bases, with 17 bases between. This CDR3 contains 14 residues.

The chain has TRBV5-1 and TRBJ2-5; 8 bases map to TRBD1. V dropped 5 bases and J dropped 1; count of bases not matched to a gene: 7. This CDR3 has 15 residues. Per germline, CDR1 SGHRS and CDR2 YFSETQ. DNA for the CDR3: TGCGCCAGCAGAGACCGGACAGGGAGCCAAGAGACCCAGTACTTC. Protein product: CASRDRTGSQETQYF. Looking up the rest from reference TRBV5-1 and TRBJ2-5 gives the full variable domain: KAGVTQTPRYLIKTRGQQVTLSCSPISGHRSVSWYQQTPGQGLQFLFEYFSETQRNKGNFPGRFSGRQFSNSRSEMNVSTLELGDSALYLCASRDRTGSQETQYFGPGTRLLVL.

This chain connects TRBV7-2 to TRBJ1-1; D not resolved. This CDR3 region has 16 residues. Trimming stripped 5 bases from V and 3 bases from J, with 19 bases between. Germline CDR1 SGHTA, CDR2 FQGNSA. The CDR3, as DNA: TGTGCCAGCAGCCCCACACCCGCGGGGATGGACACTGAAGCTTTCTTT. Encoded protein: CASSPTPAGMDTEAFF.

This rearrangement joins TRBV23-1 to TRBJ2-2; TRBD1 is a possible D gene (6 bases). TRBV23-1 is annotated as an ORF whose role is uncertain. The V end was cut by 8 bases, the J end by 1 base, with 11 bases between. This CDR3 comprises 14 residues. This CDR3 reads CASGRGWNTGELFF. The CDR3 DNA reads TGCGCCAGCGGCAGGGGATGGAACACCGGGGAGCTGTTTTTT.

The genes are TRBV28 and TRBJ1-3; TRBD1 matches 7 bases. With 7 bases clipped from V and 7 bases from J, the junction kept 10 bases outside the gene matches. CDR1 MDHEN and CDR2 SYDVKM come from the germline V gene. This CDR3 spans 14 amino acids. The CDR3 DNA is TGTGCCAGCACTTTCGACAGGGATCTGAACACCATATATTTT. Protein: CASTFDRDLNTIYF.

This CDR3 reads CASSSTGRTTNEKLFF. The CDR3 DNA sequence: TGCGCCAGCAGCTCGACAGGGAGGACAACTAATGAAAAACTGTTTTTT. The chain combines TRBV5-1 with TRBJ1-4; TRBD1 matches 7 bases. Germline CDR1 reads SGHRS; CDR2 reads YFSETQ. V shed 3 bases and J 0 bases; nucleotides not matched to a gene: 5. The CDR3 runs to 16 residues.

CDR3 DNA sequence: TGTGCCAGCAGCTTAACTTCGTGGGGTGAGCAGTTCTTC. Translated, it gives CASSLTSWGEQFF. V gene TRBV7-3 combines with J gene TRBJ2-1; no clear D. This CDR3 region has 13 residues. The V gene lost 0 bases and the J gene lost 9 bases, with 9 bases spanning the gap. The germline V gene has CDR1 SGHTA and CDR2 FQGTGA. Together with reference TRBV7-3 and TRBJ2-1, the CDR3 gives the full variable domain: GAGVSQTPSNKVTEKGKYVELRCDPISGHTALYWYRQSLGQGPEFLIYFQGTGAADDSGLPNDRFFAVRPEGSVSTLKIQRTERGDSAVYLCASSLTSWGEQFFGPGTRLTVL.

This chain uses TRBV20-1 with TRBJ1-2; D is undetermined. V shed 5 bases and J shed 3 bases, with 10 bases lying between them. The germline CDR1 and CDR2 sequences are DFQATT and SNEGSKA (reference sequence). The CDR3 totals 12 residues. The CDR3 reads CSAWAADYGYTF. The CDR3 DNA reads as TGCAGTGCTTGGGCCGCGGACTATGGCTACACCTTC.

V gene TRBV6-5 combines with J gene TRBJ2-1; perhaps TRBD1 as D (6 bases). The germline gives CDR1 MNHEY, CDR2 SVGAGI. The CDR3 contains 15 residues. V dropped 1 base and J dropped 6 bases, with 13 bases sitting between them. The DNA of the CDR3 is TGTGCCAGCAGTTACTTCAGGGGAGTCGGCAATGAGCAGTTCTTC. This gives the protein CASSYFRGVGNEQFF.

The chain uses TRBV19 and TRBJ1-5, with D possibly matching TRBD1 (5 bases). This CDR3 region has 14 residues. The V gene lost 0 bases and the J gene lost 2 bases, with 5 bases spanning the gap. Germline V lookup: CDR1 LNHDA, CDR2 SQIVND (reference sequence). This CDR3 is CASSIDRGNQPQHF. The CDR3, as DNA: TGTGCCAGTAGTATAGACAGGGGCAATCAGCCCCAGCATTTT. Together with reference TRBV19 and TRBJ1-5, the CDR3 gives the full variable domain: DGGITQSPKYLFRKEGQNVTLSCEQNLNHDAMYWYRQDPGQGLRLIYYSQIVNDFQKGDIAEGYSVSREKKESFPLTVTSAQKNPTAFYLCASSIDRGNQPQHFGDGTRLSIL.

The V and J genes are TRBV4-2 and TRBJ1-5, with 7 nucleotides matching TRBD1. After removal of 0 bases from V and 1 base from J, the junction contained 0 bases not matched to a gene. Per germline, CDR1 LGHNA and CDR2 YNFKEQ. This CDR3 has 15 amino acids. The CDR3 spells CASSQEQGSNQPQHF. The CDR3, as DNA: TGTGCCAGCAGCCAAGAACAGGGGAGCAATCAGCCCCAGCATTTT.

V usage is TRBV5-1 and J usage is TRBJ2-1; D gene uncertain. The CDR3 has 17 residues. The germline V gene has CDR1 SGHRS and CDR2 YFSETQ. The V end was cut by 0 bases, the J end by 8 bases, with 21 bases between. The CDR3 DNA follows: TGCGCCAGCAGCTTGGGCTTAGGGCTCCGATATTGGGATGAGCAGTTCTTC. Translation gives CASSLGLGLRYWDEQFF.

The chain couples TRBV19 to TRBJ2-1, with 9 bases matching TRBD1. The junction had 4 bases not matched to a gene; V was cut back by 3 bases and J by 7 bases. The CDR3 totals 14 residues. CDR1 LNHDA and CDR2 SQIVND come from the germline V gene (reference sequence). The CDR3 reads CASSMTGGGNEQFF. CDR3 nucleotides: TGTGCCAGTAGTATGACAGGGGGGGGGAATGAGCAGTTCTTC.

V usage is TRBV30 and J usage is TRBJ2-1; D may be TRBD2 (6 bases). This CDR3 comprises 14 residues. Trimming stripped 5 bases from V and 9 bases from J, with 20 bases between. Germline assignment: CDR1 GTSNPN and CDR2 SVGIG (reference sequence). CDR3 region: CAWRRLAFSGEQFF. The CDR3 DNA sequence: TGTGCCTGGCGCCGGCTAGCGTTTAGTGGTGAGCAGTTCTTC.

The chain carries TRBV29-1 and TRBJ2-4, with 7 bases aligning to TRBD2. The length of the CDR3 is 15 residues. V was pared by 0 bases and J by 8 bases, with 10 bases of the junction left unmatched. The germline V gene has CDR1 SQVTM and CDR2 ANQGSEA. CDR3 DNA: TGCAGCGTTGAAGATCCAGCGGGGCAGAGGGACATTCAGTACTTC. Translated, it gives CSVEDPAGQRDIQYF.

V is TRBV6-5 and J is TRBJ1-5; TRBD1 aligns across 10 bases. The CDR3 is made up of 14 amino acids. V lost 6 bases and J lost 5; bases outside the gene matches: 4. In germline, CDR1 is MNHEY, CDR2 SVGAGI. CDR3 in DNA: TGTGCCAGCAGAAAGGGACAGGGGCATCAGCCCCAGCATTTT. Protein product: CASRKGQGHQPQHF.

V is TRBV25-1 and J is TRBJ2-7; the D gene could be TRBD1 or TRBD2 (7 bases each). There are 11 residues in the CDR3. Trimming took 7 bases from V and 7 from J, leaving 11 bases between them. The germline V gene encodes CDR1 MGHDK and CDR2 SYGVNS. The CDR3 region is CASNRGGEQYF. CDR3 coding DNA: TGTGCCAGCAACAGGGGAGGGGAGCAGTACTTC.

The V and J genes are TRBV12-3 or TRBV12-4 and TRBJ2-3; weak D call: TRBD1 (5 bases). The ends were cut back, 5 bases at V and 1 base at J, with 10 bases in the middle. The CDR3 loop spans 14 amino acids. For the CDR3, the DNA is TGTGCCAGCAGTCAACAGGCAGGCACAGATACGCAGTATTTT. This translates into CASSQQAGTDTQYF.

The rearrangement joins TRBV7-3 to TRBJ1-6; D not resolved. The germline CDR1 and CDR2 sequences are SGHTA and FQGTGA. There are 13 residues in the CDR3. The V end lost 4 bases, the J end lost 12 bases, and 13 bases lay between the germline ends. The CDR3 DNA is TGTGCCAGCAGCTCCCGGACGGGGAAACCCCTCCACTTT. This sequence encodes CASSSRTGKPLHF.

The rearrangement links TRBV7-2 to TRBJ1-5; TRBD1 matches at 11 bases. CDR3 length: 18 residues. With 5 bases clipped from V and 6 bases from J, the junction kept 15 bases outside the gene matches. The germline gives CDR1 SGHTA, CDR2 FQGNSA. As DNA, the CDR3 is TGTGCCAGCAGCCCCCTCCAGGCGGACAGGGGGCATGGTCAGCCCCAGCATTTT. Protein product: CASSPLQADRGHGQPQHF.